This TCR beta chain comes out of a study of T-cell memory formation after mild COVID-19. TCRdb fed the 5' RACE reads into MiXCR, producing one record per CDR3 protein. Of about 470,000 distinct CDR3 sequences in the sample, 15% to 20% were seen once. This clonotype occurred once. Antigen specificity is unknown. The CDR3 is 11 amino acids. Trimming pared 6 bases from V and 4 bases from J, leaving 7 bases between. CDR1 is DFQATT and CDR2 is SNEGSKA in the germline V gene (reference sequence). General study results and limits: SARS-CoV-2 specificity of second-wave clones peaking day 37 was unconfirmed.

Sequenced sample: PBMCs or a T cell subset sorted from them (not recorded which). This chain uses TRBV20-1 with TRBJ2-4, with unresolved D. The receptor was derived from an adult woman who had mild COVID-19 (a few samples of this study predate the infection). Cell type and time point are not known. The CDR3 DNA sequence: TGCAGTGCGCCAGAAAAAAACATTCAGTACTTC. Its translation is CSAPEKNIQYF.